This TCR beta chain was found in a study of early T cells in non-severe SARS-CoV-2 infection. Looking at the study overall: The study sequenced bulk RNA from unsorted whole blood, with chains unpaired.

TCRdb used MiXCR to reprocess the 5' RACE reads, holding one entry per CDR3 protein. The sample carries more than 65,000 distinct CDR3 sequences, approximately 13% recorded once. V was pared by 0 bases and J by 2 bases, with 8 bases between. Germline V gives CDR1 LGHDT, CDR2 YNNKEL (reference sequence). The CDR3 is 15 residues long. Many counts were recorded for this clonotype. The chain carries TRBV3-1 and TRBJ1-5, with D unresolved. Sequenced material: whole blood. The receptor was isolated from an adult who was a healthcare worker with PCR-confirmed SARS-CoV-2 infection or an uninfected control (not recorded which). The CDR3 loop reads CASSQDWRGNQPQHF. The CDR3 coding sequence is TGTGCCAGCAGCCAAGATTGGAGGGGCAATCAGCCCCAGCATTTT.